The sequence of this TCR beta chain was determined in a study of blood T cell repertoires in COVID-19. V was shortened by 0 bases and J by 3 bases, with 11 bases between the two germline ends. The CDR3 loop spans 15 amino acids. Germline V gives CDR1 SGDLS, CDR2 YYNGEE. In the original analysis: Nucleated cell number was recorded as an estimate derived from reference gene primer amplification. TCRdb keeps only in-frame clones here, not all; method: immunoSEQ multiplex PCR. The V and J calls and clone size come from that table; D and trimming were worked out from the DNA. Of over 250,000 clones in the sample, about nine tenths are singletons; the top ten hold approximately 1.5%.

The clonotype originates from a woman aged 40 to 50 who had recovered from COVID-19. The V call is TRBV9, the J call TRBJ2-3; D may be TRBD1 (5 bases). Sequenced: peripheral blood. The DNA of the CDR3 is TGTGCCAGCAGCGTAGGGCAGGGTGGGACAGATACGCAGTATTTT. Its translation: CASSVGQGGTDTQYF.